This TCR beta chain was obtained from a study of blood T cell repertoires in COVID-19. Study context: Some COVID-19 samples were acute and others convalescent; all came from the United States, Italy and Spain. The cDNA or gDNA used as material had been derived from T cells, B-cell-depleted T cells, or PBMCs.

Libraries were prepared by immunoSEQ multiplex PCR; TCRdb keeps only in-frame clonotypes and omits some of them. The top ten clones hold 4.1% of a sample with approximately 260,000 clones, roughly 80% of them seen once. V shed 5 bases, J shed 0 bases, and the junction held 3 bases outside the gene matches. This CDR3 contains 15 residues. From germline, CDR1 is SGHVS and CDR2 FQNEAQ. Assignment of participants to cohorts was predicated upon participant-reported clinical history. Input material: PBMCs or T cells enriched from blood (not recorded which). The origin of this receptor is a man younger than 45 with acute COVID-19. This chain connects TRBV7-8 to TRBJ2-2; 7 bases line up with TRBD1. The CDR3: CASSPDRPNTGELFF. The CDR3 DNA is TGTGCCAGCAGCCCGGACAGGCCGAACACCGGGGAGCTGTTTTTT.